The present T cell receptor (beta chain) was sequenced within a study of long-term antiretroviral therapy in people with HIV. In the case of this clone: Its antigen is still unknown.

Researchers report immunoSEQ v3.0 was run at survey level. Sequenced by immunoSEQ multiplex PCR; TCRdb stores in-frame clones only, minus some. Of 20,000 to 25,000 clones in the sample, roughly 87% were seen once. Study conclusions and caveats: Blood, drawn from the mid-2000s to the late 2010s, may reflect older ART regimens.

Germline values: CDR1 LGHNA, CDR2 YSLEER. This CDR3 region has 18 residues. Trimming took 4 bases from V and 1 from J; bases not matched to a gene: 10. The sequence came from a man younger than 35 with HIV. This specimen was unsorted PBMCs, taken 0.2 years before starting antiretroviral therapy. The rearrangement links TRBV4-3 to TRBJ2-6; 7 bases fit TRBD1. This chain's CDR3 is CASSRRRQGSSGANVLTF. The CDR3 bases are TGCGCCAGCAGCCGCCGACGACAGGGTTCATCTGGGGCCAACGTCCTGACTTTC.